A selection of T cell receptor beta chains follows, all from one sample in a study of siplizumab effects on memory and regulatory T cells. Generated by immunoSEQ multiplex PCR, the TCRdb table keeps only in-frame clones and is missing some. The sample carries around 100,000 clones, approximately 90% recorded once. Material for sequencing was CD4+ T cells sorted from blood. These receptors were taken from a human donor in good health. Each CDR3 is given with its conserved first and last residue. D genes are given only for firm matches. Clone size is shown for a subset of rows, as once, few, many or a class of expanded clone.

v_gene	j_gene	d_gene	abundance	len	CDR3nt	CDR3aa
TRBV25-1	TRBJ2-5	-	-	15	TGTGCCAGCAGTGGTAGCTTGGGAGATCAGGAGACCCAGTACTTC	CASSGSLGDQETQYF
TRBV6-1	TRBJ2-6	TRBD1	-	14	TGTGCCAGCAGGTACAGGGGTAGGGCCAACGTCCTGACTTTC	CASRYRGRANVLTF
TRBV29-1	TRBJ2-3	TRBD2	-	13	TGCAGCGTGGGGGGGACTAGCTCAGATACGCAGTATTTT	CSVGGTSSDTQYF
TRBV5-1	TRBJ2-7	TRBD2	-	15	TGCGCCAGCAGCTGGACTAGCGGGGTTGACTACGAGCAGTACTTC	CASSWTSGVDYEQYF
TRBV28	TRBJ2-7	-	few	16	TGTGCCAGCAGTCGCCCCCAAGAAGGGCAGGAATACGAGCAGTACTTC	CASSRPQEGQEYEQYF
TRBV7-8	TRBJ1-2	-	-	13	TGTGCCAGCAGCTTGGTGACAACCTATGGCTACACCTTC	CASSLVTTYGYTF
TRBV5-1	TRBJ1-1	-	-	14	TGCGCCAGCAGCTTTGGGAGGGGAGGGGGGGAAGCTTTCTTT	CASSFGRGGGEAFF
TRBV30	TRBJ1-1	-	-	14	TGTGCCTGGAGTCGAGCCAAACTGAACACTGAAGCTTTCTTT	CAWSRAKLNTEAFF
TRBV10-3	TRBJ1-5	-	-	13	TGTGCCATCAGTGGACTGAGCAATCAGCCCCAGCATTTT	CAISGLSNQPQHF
TRBV19	TRBJ2-1	TRBD1	-	16	TGTGCCAGTAGTAAAAGGACGGGACAGGGGGGGAATGAGCAGTTCTTC	CASSKRTGQGGNEQFF
TRBV28	TRBJ1-5	-	-	15	TGTGCCAGCAGTTTGTTTCGTGTGAGGTTACAGCCCCAGCATTTT	CASSLFRVRLQPQHF
TRBV29-1	TRBJ1-1	-	-	13	TGCAGCGTTGATGCATTGGTGAACACTGAAGCTTTCTTT	CSVDALVNTEAFF
TRBV6-5	TRBJ2-2	TRBD2	-	15	TGTGCCAGCAGGACGATAGCGGGGGACACCGGGGAGCTGTTTTTT	CASRTIAGDTGELFF
TRBV19	TRBJ2-3	-	-	11	TGTGCCAGTAGTATCATGGATACGCAGTATTTT	CASSIMDTQYF
TRBV5-1	TRBJ1-2	-	-	14	TGCGCCAGCAGCTTTTCCGGGGGCGGTTATGGCTACACCTTC	CASSFSGGGYGYTF
TRBV19	TRBJ2-7	-	-	14	TGTGCCAGTAGTATAGGCAGAACTACTTACGAGCAGTACTTC	CASSIGRTTYEQYF
TRBV30	TRBJ1-3	-	-	14	TGTGCCTGGAATGAAGGCAACTCTGGAAACACCATATATTTT	CAWNEGNSGNTIYF
TRBV7-8	TRBJ1-1	TRBD1	-	15	TGTGCCAGCAGCCCGGGACAGATTATGAACACTGAAGCTTTCTTT	CASSPGQIMNTEAFF
TRBV7-2	TRBJ2-1	TRBD2	once	15	TGTGCCAGCAGCACACGACTAGCGGGGTACAATGAGCAGTTCTTC	CASSTRLAGYNEQFF
TRBV29-1	TRBJ1-1	-	-	14	TGCAGCGTTGAGCGCCAGGATATGAACACTGAAGCTTTCTTT	CSVERQDMNTEAFF
TRBV28	TRBJ2-2	-	once	16	TGTGCCAGCAGCCCCGCCGGGCGTAAAGACACCGGGGAGCTGTTTTTT	CASSPAGRKDTGELFF
TRBV9	TRBJ2-3	TRBD2	-	14	TGTGCCAGCACCGACAGCGGGAAATCAGATACGCAGTATTTT	CASTDSGKSDTQYF
TRBV19	TRBJ1-4	-	-	15	TGTGCCAGTAGTAGAAGCGGGTCGCTTTATGAAAAACTGTTTTTT	CASSRSGSLYEKLFF
TRBV14	TRBJ1-6	-	-	14	TGTGCCAGCAGCCAAGAAAGGGATAATTCACCCCTCCACTTT	CASSQERDNSPLHF
TRBV5-1	TRBJ2-1	TRBD2	-	21	TGCGCCAGCAGCTTAAAAGAACCGGGACTAGCGGGAGTCGGCCCCTACAATGAGCAGTTCTTC	CASSLKEPGLAGVGPYNEQFF
TRBV28	TRBJ2-5	-	-	15	TGTGCCAGCAGCCCCCGGGGGCAAGTAAAAGAGACCCAGTACTTC	CASSPRGQVKETQYF
TRBV5-5	TRBJ1-5	TRBD1	-	15	TGTGCCAGCAGCTCGGGACAGAATTTAAATCAGCCCCAGCATTTT	CASSSGQNLNQPQHF
TRBV27	TRBJ2-7	TRBD2	-	15	TGTGCCAGCAGTCCGGGGACTAGCGGCAACTACGAGCAGTACTTC	CASSPGTSGNYEQYF
TRBV21-1	TRBJ2-1	-	-	14	TGTGCCGGACTAGACAGGGAGGGCTTCAATGAGCAGTTCTTC	CAGLDREGFNEQFF
TRBV5-1	TRBJ2-3	TRBD2	-	23	TGCGCCAGCAGCCCGCGAAACGATAGACTAGCGGGAGGGATGAGATGGAGAACAGATACGCAGTATTTT	CASSPRNDRLAGGMRWRTDTQYF
TRBV30	TRBJ1-5	-	-	14	TGTGCCTGGAGTGTCCAGGGTGTGAACCAGCCCCAGCATTTT	CAWSVQGVNQPQHF
TRBV20-1	TRBJ2-7	-	-	11	TGCAGTGCACCAACCTGGGACGAGCAGTACTTC	CSAPTWDEQYF
TRBV6-5	TRBJ2-7	-	once	12	TGTGCCAGCAGCAGAGCAGGGCGCGAGCAGTACTTC	CASSRAGREQYF
TRBV30	TRBJ1-5	TRBD1	-	13	TGTGCCTGGAGCTACCGGGACAGGGCAGCCCAGCATTTT	CAWSYRDRAAQHF
TRBV7-9	TRBJ2-2	-	-	13	TGTGCCAGCAGCTTAGTGGGGGTCGGGGAGCTGTTTTTT	CASSLVGVGELFF
TRBV18	TRBJ2-6	-	-	16	TGTGCCAGCTCACCCGACGTGGGGTCTGGGGCCAACGTCCTGACTTTC	CASSPDVGSGANVLTF
TRBV5-6	TRBJ2-1	-	-	16	TGTGCCAGCAGCTTTTCGTCCGTGCGGTCCTACAATGAGCAGTTCTTC	CASSFSSVRSYNEQFF
TRBV5-4	TRBJ2-7	TRBD2	-	16	TGTGCCAGCAGCTTCCAGGGACTAGCAAGAAGCTACGAGCAGTACTTC	CASSFQGLARSYEQYF
TRBV15	TRBJ1-1	-	-	15	TGTGCCACCAGCAGAGTTGGGGGTTTAGGCACTGAAGCTTTCTTT	CATSRVGGLGTEAFF
TRBV2	TRBJ2-5	-	once	14	TGTGCCAGCAGTGAAGCCGCTACCCCCCCGGCCCAGTACTTC	CASSEAATPPAQYF
TRBV5-1	TRBJ2-1	TRBD1	-	16	TGCGCCAGCAGCCAGACGGGGACAGGGAACCTTAATGAGCAGTTCTTC	CASSQTGTGNLNEQFF
TRBV30	TRBJ1-3	-	once	12	TGTGCCTGGAGTGTCTCTGGAAACACCATATATTTT	CAWSVSGNTIYF
TRBV6-6	TRBJ1-4	-	-	16	TGTGCCAGCAGTGGAGGACAACAGACAACTAATGAAAAACTGTTTTTT	CASSGGQQTTNEKLFF